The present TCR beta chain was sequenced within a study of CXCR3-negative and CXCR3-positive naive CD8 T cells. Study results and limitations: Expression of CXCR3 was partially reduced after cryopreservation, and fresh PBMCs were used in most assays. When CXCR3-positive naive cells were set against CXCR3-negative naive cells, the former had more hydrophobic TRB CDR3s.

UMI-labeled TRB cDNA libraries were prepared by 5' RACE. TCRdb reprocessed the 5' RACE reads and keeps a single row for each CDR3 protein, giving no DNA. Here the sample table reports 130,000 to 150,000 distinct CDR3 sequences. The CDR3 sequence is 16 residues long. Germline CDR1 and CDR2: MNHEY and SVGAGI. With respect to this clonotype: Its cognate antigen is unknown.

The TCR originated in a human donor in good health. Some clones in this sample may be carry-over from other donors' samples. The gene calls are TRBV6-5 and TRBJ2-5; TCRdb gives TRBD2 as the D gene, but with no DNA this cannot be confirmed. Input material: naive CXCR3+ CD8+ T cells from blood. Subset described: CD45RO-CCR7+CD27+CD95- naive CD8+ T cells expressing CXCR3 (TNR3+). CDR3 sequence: CASSYYGTSGVETQYF.